This T cell receptor (beta chain) came from a study of T cells in Graves' hyperthyroidism and ophthalmopathy (dated by TCRdb to the late 2010s). Background on the whole study: Peripheral blood samples were taken at the time of initial diagnosis, prior to any treatment. In addition, the study compared T-cell repertoires in thyroid tissue and in blood from roughly 6 Graves' hyperthyroidism patients. Prospective prediction of ophthalmopathy was tested in an independent validation cohort consisting of 18 to 20 hyperthyroidism patients and 17 patients who later progressed to ophthalmopathy. The roughly 91 discovery patients were randomly split 7:3 into training and test sets. Following sampling, methimazole starting at 30 mg daily was given to hyperthyroidism patients, and high-dose intravenous methylprednisolone was given to ophthalmopathy patients. To identify distinguishing TCR V-J signatures, a discovery cohort of 100 or so patients was used, comprising some 45 with Graves' ophthalmopathy and around 60 with stable Graves' hyperthyroidism. According to the paper, TCR Vbeta CDR3 sequencing was carried out on more than 120 peripheral blood samples, which came from more than 40 ophthalmopathy, around 74 hyperthyroidism and roughly 17 progressor patients.

The TCR beta CDR3 regions were amplified from RNA transcripts. The TCR CDR3 was subjected to a first round of RT-PCR using the HTBI primer set and the Qiagen OneStep RT-PCR kit. Libraries were constructed in a second round of multiplex PCR, after which size selection and purification were carried out. Libraries were sequenced paired-end with 100 bp reads on an Illumina HiSeq2000. The authors processed their data as follows. SOAPnuke was used to process the raw data, throwing out any read that contained adapters or uncalled bases, had a mean Phred below 15, or lacked an exact constant-primer or identifier match. COPE v1.2.5 was used to merge the high-quality paired reads, and each unique nucleotide sequence was defined as a clonotype. MiTCR v1.1 was used to align the clonotypes against IMGT TRBV, TRBD and TRBJ reference segments. The analysis included only V-J combinations with a frequency above 0.0001, which together covered over 98% of the repertoires. The TCS score was defined as F50 (clonal expansion) divided by E x V (chaos), with BLOSUM62-based TCRdist calculated between CDR3 peptides within each V-J. Welch's t-statistics and random forest reduced 450 to 600 V-J features to 13, which were used in a naive Bayes classifier (R e1071). TCRdb passed the public sequencing reads through fastp at Q25 and MiXCR, retaining productive beta sequences. Every entry covers one CDR3 protein and lists the most common genes and DNA from its rows. None of the V and J calls come from the authors' own analysis; TCRdb made them. For this sample the table gives around 690,000 distinct CDR3 sequences, of which 17% were detected only once. Jointly, the top ten make up around a sixth of the sample.

A patient counted as having stable Graves' hyperthyroidism if no progression to ophthalmopathy occurred over 18 months of follow-up. The hyperthyroidism patients were between 18 and 65 years old and newly diagnosed, with a disease duration of less than 2 months. Exclusion was applied to patients with uncontrolled infections, other autoimmune diseases, pregnancy or lactation. Diagnoses were based on clinical symptoms, serum thyroxine and TRAb, thyroid ultrasound and orbital computed tomography. PBMCs were separated from roughly 9.6 ml of fresh peripheral blood using Ficoll-Paque density gradient centrifugation. Trizol reagent was used to extract total RNA, and RNA quality was then checked on an Agilent 2100 Bioanalyzer. As encoded in the germline V gene (reference sequence), CDR1 is DFQATT while CDR2 is SNEGSKA. Trimming takes 2 bases off V and 0 bases off J; junction bases not matched to a gene: 7. The CDR3 has 16 amino acids, counting the end cysteine and phenylalanine. Here the CDR3 DNA is all that survives: 48 bases in frame from base 1.

What the study reported, not specific to this receptor: During validation, the model predicted progression to ophthalmopathy a median of approximately 6.5 months ahead of onset, with around 71% sensitivity and around 73% specificity. Ophthalmopathy was separated from stable hyperthyroidism by a 13 V-J signature model, with around 90% sensitivity and 81% to 82% specificity obtained in cross-validation and 80%/75% obtained in testing. Most expanded thyroid clonotypes (frequency above 0.001) were also detected in blood, a finding suggesting that blood repertoires may reflect thyroid immune responses. No statistical method was used to fix the sample size in advance, and group allocation was not hidden from the investigators.

This clonotype was counted many times. Which antigen it targets is not known. One base away there is no much larger clone; base qualities are not given. Sequenced: blood. This receptor chain uses TRBV20-1 and TRBJ1-1, with 9 bases in between that match TRBD1. The TCR was taken from a man aged 50 to 60 with Graves' hyperthyroidism. The nucleotide sequence reads as follows: TGCAGTGCTAGAAGGACAGGGGACTTCATGAACACTGAAGCTTTCTTT. Its translation is CSARRTGDFMNTEAFF.